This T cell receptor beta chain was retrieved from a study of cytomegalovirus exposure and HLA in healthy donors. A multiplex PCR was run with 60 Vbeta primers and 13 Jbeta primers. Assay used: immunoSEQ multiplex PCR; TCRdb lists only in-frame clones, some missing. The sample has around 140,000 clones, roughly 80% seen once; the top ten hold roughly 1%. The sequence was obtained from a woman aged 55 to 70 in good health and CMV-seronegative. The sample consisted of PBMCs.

DNA of the CDR3: TGTGCCACCAGCAGAGTAAGAGGGCCTGGAAACACCATATATTTT. Translated, it gives CATSRVRGPGNTIYF. The chain uses TRBV15 and TRBJ1-3, with D unclear. V was cut by 1 base and J by 2 bases, with 9 bases left in between. The V gene's germline CDR1 is LNHNV and CDR2 YYDKDF (reference sequence). CDR3 length: 15 residues.